This TCR beta chain was retrieved from a study of blood T cell repertoires in COVID-19. Study context: Some COVID-19 samples were acute and others convalescent; all came from the United States, Italy and Spain.

The data were produced by immunoSEQ multiplex PCR, yet TCRdb's version contains in-frame clones alone and is incomplete. Of 180,000 or so clones in the sample, 86% are singletons; the top ten hold less than 1%. There are 13 residues in the CDR3. Trimming took off 0 bases at V and 7 bases at J, with 10 bases between the two ends. Looked up from germline, CDR1 is GTSNPN and CDR2 is SVGIG (reference sequence). The receptor was isolated from a man aged 18-30 years with acute or convalescent COVID-19. The rearrangement joins TRBV30 to TRBJ1-5, with TRBD1 as a possible D gene (6 bases). What was sequenced was peripheral blood. The CDR3 protein is CAWSVQGGQPQHF. CDR3 sequence (DNA): TGTGCCTGGAGTGTACAGGGTGGGCAGCCCCAGCATTTT.